This is a list of T cell receptor beta chains from one sample in a study of CD8 T cells in ankylosing spondylitis. TCRdb reprocessed the 5' RACE reads with MiXCR, giving one entry per CDR3 protein. Of 250,000 to 350,000 distinct CDR3 sequences in the sample, 20% were seen once. The sequenced material came from blood, either unsorted or a sorted T cell fraction (not recorded which). These receptors were taken from a male donor with ankylosing spondylitis or in good health (not recorded which). The CDR3 runs from the conserved cysteine through the conserved F or W. The D gene is left open where the match is weak. Expanded clones are given a class, and other clones once, few, many or no size at all.

d_gene | j_gene | v_gene | abundance | CDR3aa | CDR3nt
TRBD2 | TRBJ2-1 | TRBV11-1 | NA | CASSLATLRSPAGGHNEQFF | TGTGCCAGCAGCTTAGCTACCCTACGATCTCCGGCGGGGGGTCACAATGAGCAGTTCTTC
NA | TRBJ2-4 | TRBV9 | many | CASSVDQGSQNIQYF | TGTGCCAGCAGCGTAGATCAAGGGTCCCAAAACATTCAGTACTTC
TRBD2 | TRBJ2-3 | TRBV20-1 | many | CSASFKRGPDTQYF | TGCAGTGCTAGTTTTAAGCGGGGACCAGATACGCAGTATTTT
TRBD1 | TRBJ1-2 | TRBV12-3/TRBV12-4 | NA | CASSYTGDGYTF | TGTGCCAGCAGTTATACAGGGGACGGCTACACCTTC
NA | TRBJ2-3 | TRBV28 | NA | CASSLVQPTDTQYF | TGTGCCAGCAGTTTAGTACAGCCCACAGATACGCAGTATTTT
NA | TRBJ2-1 | TRBV24-1 | NA | CATSDLGGRGRGNEQFF | TGTGCCACCAGTGATTTGGGGGGGAGGGGTAGGGGGAATGAGCAGTTCTTC
TRBD1 | TRBJ2-2 | TRBV5-5 | NA | CASSAGQGSNTGELFF | TGTGCCAGCAGCGCGGGACAGGGCTCGAACACCGGGGAGCTGTTTTTT
TRBD1 | TRBJ2-5 | TRBV28 | few | CASSRTPDRNF | TGTGCCAGCAGTCGTACCCCGGACAGGAACTTC
TRBD2 | TRBJ2-1 | TRBV19 | NA | CASSWTSGAHLNEQFF | TGTGCCAGTAGTTGGACTAGCGGGGCCCATTTGAATGAGCAGTTCTTC
NA | TRBJ1-2 | TRBV29-1 | NA | CSVSVGNYGYTF | TGCAGCGTTTCGGTAGGAAACTATGGCTACACCTTC
NA | TRBJ2-2 | TRBV25-1 | few | CASGATNTGELFF | TGTGCCAGCGGGGCGACTAACACCGGGGAGCTGTTTTTT